These T cell receptor beta chains were read from a single sample in a study of PD-L1 blockade in urothelial cancer. The table came from immunoSEQ multiplex PCR; TCRdb's copy has only in-frame clones and leaves some out. Of 30,000 to 45,000 clones in the sample, around 80% were seen once. The sample consisted of PBMCs, taken around atezolizumab (anti-PD-L1) treatment. These receptors all come from a man between 60 and 70 years old with urothelial cancer. Each CDR3 is given with its conserved first and last residue. D genes are given only for firm matches. Clone sizes are given selectively: once, few, many, or a class where the clone is expanded.

length,D,size,J,V,CDR3,DNA
11,.,.,TRBJ2-1,TRBV20-1,CSARSDNEQFF,TGCAGTGCAAGATCCGACAATGAGCAGTTCTTC
16,TRBD1,.,TRBJ2-1,TRBV6-5,CASSYEGTGTLREQFF,TGTGCCAGCAGTTACGAGGGGACAGGGACCCTTCGTGAGCAGTTCTTC
16,TRBD1,.,TRBJ2-2,TRBV4-2,CASSQDETGATGELFF,TGTGCCAGCAGCCAAGACGAAACAGGGGCCACCGGGGAGCTGTTTTTT
11,.,many,TRBJ2-2,TRBV20-1,CSADSTGELFF,TGCAGTGCCGACTCCACCGGGGAGCTGTTTTTT
15,TRBD1,.,TRBJ1-5,TRBV5-5,CASSLGQSNNQPQHF,TGTGCCAGCAGCCTGGGACAGAGTAACAATCAGCCCCAGCATTTT
15,.,.,TRBJ2-2,TRBV7-2,CASSPERSNTGELFF,TGTGCCAGCAGCCCCGAGAGATCTAACACCGGGGAGCTGTTTTTT
15,.,.,TRBJ1-2,TRBV28,CASLRGARSNYGYTF,TGTGCCAGCCTGCGGGGGGCGAGGTCTAACTATGGCTACACCTTC
14,.,.,TRBJ1-4,TRBV7-8,CASSFITTNEKLFF,TGTGCCAGCAGCTTTATTACAACTAATGAAAAACTGTTTTTT
12,TRBD1,.,TRBJ1-2,TRBV27,CASSPDRGGYTF,TGTGCCAGCAGCCCCGACAGGGGTGGCTACACCTTC
18,.,.,TRBJ2-3,TRBV27,CASSRKRPGIYTSDTQYF,TGTGCCAGCAGTCGGAAGCGGCCCGGGATATACACCTCAGATACGCAGTATTTT
17,.,.,TRBJ2-7,TRBV27,CASSLSPQGTTGAEQYF,TGTGCCAGCAGTTTATCCCCTCAGGGGACAACCGGGGCCGAGCAGTACTTC
17,TRBD1,few,TRBJ1-4,TRBV5-6,CASSPSETGSTNEKLFF,TGTGCCAGCAGCCCGTCGGAGACAGGGTCGACTAATGAAAAACTGTTTTTT
15,TRBD1,.,TRBJ2-3,TRBV4-3,CASSQDRVLTDTQYF,TGCGCCAGCAGCCAGGACAGGGTCCTCACAGATACGCAGTATTTT
16,.,.,TRBJ1-1,TRBV4-2,CASSQPYGQLNTEAFF,TGTGCCAGCAGCCAGCCCTACGGACAGTTGAACACTGAAGCTTTCTTT
14,.,few,TRBJ1-5,TRBV15,CATSPSPSNQPQHF,TGTGCCACCAGCCCGAGCCCAAGCAATCAGCCCCAGCATTTT
15,.,.,TRBJ1-6,TRBV6-6,CASSLGEGYDSPLHF,TGTGCCAGCAGCCTTGGGGAGGGGTATGACTCACCCCTCCACTTT
15,TRBD2,.,TRBJ2-1,TRBV7-9,CASSPQVAGNNEQFF,TGTGCCAGCAGCCCCCAGGTAGCGGGAAACAATGAGCAGTTCTTC
14,TRBD2,.,TRBJ2-2,TRBV6-5,CASSQGTTTGELFF,TGTGCCAGCAGCCAAGGGACTACCACCGGGGAGCTGTTTTTT
16,.,.,TRBJ2-2,TRBV5-4,CASSYGLLGGSGELFF,TGTGCCAGCAGCTATGGACTCTTAGGCGGTTCCGGGGAGCTGTTTTTT
13,.,.,TRBJ1-2,TRBV5-6,CASNVGAGKGYTF,TGTGCCAGCAACGTTGGGGCAGGGAAAGGCTACACCTTC
16,TRBD2,.,TRBJ2-7,TRBV27,CASSSSGTRSSYEQYF,TGTGCCAGCAGCTCCTCCGGGACTAGGAGCTCCTACGAGCAGTACTTC
15,.,.,TRBJ1-6,TRBV5-4,CASSLADAGGSPLHF,TGTGCCAGCAGCTTGGCCGACGCGGGAGGTTCACCCCTCCACTTT
14,TRBD2,many,TRBJ2-3,TRBV19,CASHSGGTTDTQYF,TGTGCCAGCCATAGCGGGGGAACCACAGATACGCAGTATTTT
14,.,.,TRBJ1-2,TRBV5-1,CASSLELSNYGYTF,TGCGCCAGCAGCTTGGAACTGTCTAACTATGGCTACACCTTC
15,TRBD2,.,TRBJ2-7,TRBV19,CASSQRLAERDEQYF,TGTGCCAGTAGCCAACGACTAGCGGAGCGGGACGAGCAGTACTTC
16,TRBD2,once,TRBJ2-3,TRBV7-9,CASSLRLADITDTQYF,TGTGCCAGCAGCTTGAGACTAGCGGACATCACAGATACGCAGTATTTT
15,TRBD1,.,TRBJ2-7,TRBV4-1,CASSQESTGGYEQYF,TGCGCCAGCAGCCAAGAATCCACAGGGGGCTACGAGCAGTACTTC
12,TRBD2,.,TRBJ2-3,TRBV2,CASSVGTRQEYF,TGTGCCAGCAGTGTTGGGACTAGGCAAGAGTATTTT
15,.,.,TRBJ2-1,TRBV4-1,CASSRLPSAYNEQFF,TGCGCCAGCAGCCGTTTGCCTAGCGCGTACAATGAGCAGTTCTTC
16,TRBD1,.,TRBJ1-2,TRBV28,CASSLVGTGDGYGYTF,TGTGCCAGCAGTTTGGTAGGGACAGGGGATGGGTATGGCTACACCTTC
14,TRBD1,once,TRBJ2-1,TRBV4-2,CASSPLDRANEQFF,TGTGCCAGCAGCCCCCTGGACAGGGCGAATGAGCAGTTCTTC
17,.,.,TRBJ2-2,TRBV15,CATSRAGGLTTRGELFF,TGTGCCACCAGCAGAGCAGGAGGACTCACGACCCGCGGGGAGCTGTTTTTT